Reported below is one T cell receptor (beta chain). Its antigen is still unknown. This record belongs to a study of tissue T cells after allogeneic stem cell transplantation. General observations from the study: The patient cohort was small and clinically heterogeneous, with limited sampling depth. Tissue-detected TCR repertoire was only partly captured by blood and spleen T cells.

The CDR3 consists of 15 residues. Germline assignment: CDR1 MDHEN and CDR2 SYDVKM. The V end lost 5 bases, the J end lost 3 bases, and 17 bases lay between the germline ends. Produced via immunoSEQ multiplex PCR; TCRdb's table is partial and in-frame only. The sample gives 3,500 to 4,500 clones, about 76% of which show up once; 9% to 10% is in the top ten. The source of this sequence is a woman aged 18-55 years with breast cancer. Sequencing used left colon tissue, obtained at autopsy. The J gene is TRBJ2-7, the V gene TRBV28; the D gene is possibly TRBD1 (6 bases). The CDR3 bases are TGTGCCAGCAGTCCCCCCGGGACAAATCTCTACGAGCAGTACTTC. Amino acids: CASSPPGTNLYEQYF.